This T cell receptor beta chain was captured by sequencing in a study of shared clonotypes between healthy human individuals (dated by TCRdb to between 2020 and 2021). Regarding the research as a whole: The cohort comprised a couple of women and a few men aged 18 to 49 years. To estimate repertoire size and how much clonotypes are shared between individuals, the study performed deep sequencing of blood TCR repertoires from about 5 healthy adults. Libraries were prepared and TCR repertoires were sequenced by different laboratories using diverse techniques, in order to increase sequencing depth and limit assay-specific biases. For each donor, CD4 naive and CD4 memory were each given three plates, CD8 naive was given two plates, and CD8 memory was given one plate. Per donor, leukapheresis produced somewhere between about 0.9 and 9.5 billion PBMCs. The investigation overall reported the following: Pairwise subsampling led to the expectation that sequencing depth would affect the degree of clonotype sharing among donors. Sampling was restricted to blood, and TCR repertoires in tissues likely differ from the TCR repertoires found in blood. Sharing across four donors was observed for about 5% of naive CD4, under 4% of naive CD8, 2% to 2.5% of memory CD4, and about 0.4% of memory CD8 clonotypes. Clonotypes shared by all four sorted-subset donors showed higher generation probabilities than non-shared clonotypes. Incomplete sequencing was indicated by rarefaction of sorted-subset datasets, despite the large sequencing depth. Because the study included a small number of donors, the genetic and exposure-history diversity represented was limited. Naive subsets generally had larger estimated clonotype richness than memory subsets did.

The donors were healthy, HIV-negative adults who had no recently reported acute infections or vaccinations. All donors were Caucasian adults living in Nashville, Tennessee, USA. Magnetic negative selection was used to enrich CD4+ T cells, after which naive cells were positively selected on CD45RA and the negative fraction became the memory subset. Blood was obtained by leukapheresis, after which PBMCs were separated by Ficoll-Histopaque density gradient centrifugation and cryopreserved in liquid nitrogen vapor phase. Analytical flow cytometry was used to check the purity and quantity of every magnetically sorted T cell population. Each sorted fraction had its genomic DNA isolated and then quantified by UV absorbance on a Nanodrop 2000c. Note on this clone: Its antigen target is currently unknown. One base away there is no much larger clone; base qualities are not given.

The germline V gene provides CDR1 MDHEN and CDR2 SYDVKM. Measured from the cysteine to the phenylalanine, the CDR3 is 16 residues long. The DNA shown is the 48-base CDR3, in frame from base 1. The V end loses 3 bases and the J end loses 3 bases, and a stretch of 16 bases separates them. Using the deep immunoSEQ assay, multiplex PCR amplified TCR CDR3 regions from genomic DNA. Genomic DNA extracted from each cell subset was distributed evenly over all wells of several immunoSEQ 96-well plates, and each plate served as one replicate. For sorted subsets, each replicate PCR was loaded with roughly 200 ng genomic DNA, equivalent to 30,000 or so T cell genomes. Purified libraries were measured with a Qubit 3.0 fluorometer, size-checked on a Bioanalyzer 2100, and measured again with the KAPA Library Quantification kit. Every immunoSEQ 96-well plate was sequenced on a dedicated single-read 150-cycle Illumina NextSeq 550 flow cell. As for the authors' bioinformatics: The immunoSEQ output contained only junctional sequences without quality scores, so filtering could not match that applied to full-length reads. Sequences were annotated with PyIR, a Python wrapper for IgBLAST v1.9, and V/J genes and CDR3 were assigned using IMGT germline references. Reads were removed for weak V/J assignments (E-value above 1e-6), missing CDR3, stop codons, out-of-frame junctions, or ambiguous translated residues. V3J clonotypes were defined by identical inferred V gene, J gene, and CDR3 amino acid sequence. The percentage overlap between two repertoires was calculated by dividing the number of shared unique clonotypes by the size of the smaller repertoire. Richness of each repertoire was evaluated using RTK rarefaction, the Chao1 estimator, and Recon v2.1 estimates of unobserved clonotypes. Generation probabilities were computed with OLGA for all TCRbeta clonotypes obtained by the gDNA method from a few donors. TCRdb's version of the immuneACCESS table is confined to in-frame rearrangements and falls short of the full clone set. An unresolved V gene accounts for under half of the shortfall where checked; the remainder is of unknown origin. The V and J calls and clone size come from that table; D and trimming were worked out from the DNA. The sample table contains some 550,000 clones; only one count was recorded for around 97% of them. The ten largest account for about 0.06% of the sample.

The sequenced sample was naive CD4+ T cells sorted from blood. The cell subset or site label for this specimen denotes: CD45RA+ positively selected. The clonotype was recovered from a woman in her thirties in good health. The chain joins TRBV28 to TRBJ2-3; the D region possibly corresponds to TRBD2 (5 bases align). The CDR3: CASSLAFKRSTDTQYF. The bases read TGTGCCAGCAGTTTGGCCTTCAAGCGGAGTACAGATACGCAGTATTTT.